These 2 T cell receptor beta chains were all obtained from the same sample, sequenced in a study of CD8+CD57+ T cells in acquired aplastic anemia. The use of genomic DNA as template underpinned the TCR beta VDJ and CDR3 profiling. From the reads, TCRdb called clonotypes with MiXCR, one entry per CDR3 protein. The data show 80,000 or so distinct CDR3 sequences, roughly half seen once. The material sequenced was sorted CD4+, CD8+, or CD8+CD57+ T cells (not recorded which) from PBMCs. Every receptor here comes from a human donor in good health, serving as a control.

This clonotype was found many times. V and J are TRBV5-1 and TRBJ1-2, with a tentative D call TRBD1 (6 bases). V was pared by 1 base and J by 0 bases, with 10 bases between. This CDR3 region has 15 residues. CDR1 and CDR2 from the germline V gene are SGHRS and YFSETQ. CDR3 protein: CASSLSDRANYGYTF. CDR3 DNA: TGCGCCAGCAGCTTGTCGGACAGAGCTAACTATGGCTACACCTTC.

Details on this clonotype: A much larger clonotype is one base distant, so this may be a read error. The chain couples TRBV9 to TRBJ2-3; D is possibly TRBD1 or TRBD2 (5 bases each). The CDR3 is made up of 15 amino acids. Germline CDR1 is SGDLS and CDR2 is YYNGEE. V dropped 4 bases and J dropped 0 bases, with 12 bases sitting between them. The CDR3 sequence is CASSYGDPSTDTQYF. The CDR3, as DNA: TGTGCCAGCAGCTATGGGGACCCGAGCACAGATACGCAGTATTTT.